The next 25 T cell receptor beta chains were all read from a single sample in a study of T cell responses to AZD1222 COVID-19 vaccine. The table came from immunoSEQ multiplex PCR; TCRdb's copy has only in-frame clones and leaves some out. Among tens of thousands of clones listed, 70% to 85% were seen once. The starting material was peripheral blood, obtained on day 0 of AZD1222 vaccination. These receptors were obtained from an adult in good health.

The chain carries TRBV7-8 and TRBJ1-1; D might be TRBD1 (5 bases). This CDR3 has 16 amino acids. From germline, CDR1 is SGHVS and CDR2 FQNEAQ. The V gene lost 4 bases and the J gene lost 1 base, with 16 bases spanning the gap. CDR3 protein: CASSSRGALENTEAFF. CDR3 DNA sequence: TGTGCCAGCAGCTCGAGGGGAGCGCTGGAGAACACTGAAGCTTTCTTT. The full variable domain, its missing parts supplied by reference TRBV7-8 and TRBJ1-1, is GAGVSQSPRYKVAKRGQDVALRCDPISGHVSLFWYQQALGQGPEFLTYFQNEAQLDKSGLPSDRFFAERPEGSVSTLKIQRTQQEDSAVYLCASSSRGALENTEAFFGQGTRLTVV.

This rearrangement joins TRBV30 to TRBJ1-2, with 7 bases lining up with TRBD1. The ends lost 2 bases at V and 8 bases at J; junction bases unmatched: 8. Germline assignment: CDR1 GTSNPN and CDR2 SVGIG (reference sequence). The CDR3 totals 13 residues. CDR3 coding DNA: TGTGCCTGGAGTTCAACAGGGGAGCGAGGCTACACCTTC. Amino acid sequence: CAWSSTGERGYTF.

This sequence joins TRBV7-2 and TRBJ2-2; tentative D call: TRBD2 (6 bases). Germline V gene lookup returns CDR1 SGHTA and CDR2 FQGNSA. The CDR3 sequence is 14 residues long. V was shortened by 5 bases and J by 4 bases, with 11 bases between the two germline ends. The CDR3 sequence is CASSQVGGTGELFF. CDR3 in DNA: TGTGCCAGCAGCCAAGTGGGGGGCACCGGGGAGCTGTTTTTT.

The V call is TRBV18, the J call TRBJ2-7; the D is unclear. Trimming pared 4 bases from V and 7 bases from J, leaving 23 bases between. Germline CDR1 and CDR2: KGHSH and LQKENI. This CDR3 is built from 16 residues. The CDR3 loop is CASSLSASESVREQYF. CDR3 DNA: TGTGCCAGCTCACTATCGGCGTCGGAATCGGTAAGGGAGCAGTACTTC. Filled out from reference TRBV18 and TRBJ2-7, the complete variable domain reads NAGVMQNPRHLVRRRGQEARLRCSPMKGHSHVYWYRQLPEEGLKFMVYLQKENIIDESGMPKERFSAEFPKEGPSILRIQQVVRGDSAAYFCASSLSASESVREQYFGPGTRLTVT.

This chain links TRBV19 with TRBJ1-3, with D perhaps matching TRBD1 (5 bases). The CDR3 is 15 amino acids. The ends were cut back, 6 bases at V and 0 bases at J, with 12 bases in the middle. Looked up from germline, CDR1 is LNHDA and CDR2 is SQIVND (reference sequence). The CDR3 DNA is TGTGCCAGTAGCCGCGACAGCGCCTCTGGAAACACCATATATTTT. Translation gives CASSRDSASGNTIYF.

The rearrangement uses TRBV7-2 and TRBJ2-5; TRBD1 aligns across 8 bases. The CDR3 runs 16 residues. Germline V gene data show CDR1 as SGHTA and CDR2 as FQGNSA. J gave up 4 bases and V 5 bases, and 12 bases lay outside the gene matches. The CDR3 loop reads CASSPSLGTGRETQYF. DNA of the CDR3: TGTGCCAGCAGCCCATCTTTAGGGACAGGACGAGAGACCCAGTACTTC.

The CDR3 sequence: CASSYVVNNSPLHF. CDR3 sequence (DNA): TGTGCCAGCAGTTACGTGGTTAATAATTCACCCCTCCACTTT. The chain couples TRBV6-5 to TRBJ1-6; no reliable D call. The CDR3 is made up of 14 amino acids. The V gene lost 2 bases and the J gene lost 5 bases, with 7 bases spanning the gap. Germline values: CDR1 MNHEY, CDR2 SVGAGI.

This clone was picked up one time. This chain connects TRBV18 to TRBJ1-5, with D tentatively TRBD1 (6 bases). CDR3 size: 14 residues. CDR1 and CDR2 (germline): KGHSH, LQKENI. V lost 6 bases, J lost 5 bases, and 14 bases lay in between. The CDR3 spells CASSPYRDYQPQHF. CDR3 bases: TGTGCCAGCTCGCCATACAGGGATTATCAGCCCCAGCATTTT.

The CDR3 region is CAWSSRAFQGRGQPQHF. CDR3 in DNA: TGTGCCTGGAGTTCTCGCGCTTTCCAGGGGAGAGGTCAGCCCCAGCATTTT. The chain couples TRBV30 to TRBJ1-5, with a possible D match to TRBD1 (6 bases). CDR1 GTSNPN and CDR2 SVGIG come from the germline V gene (reference sequence). The CDR3 runs 17 residues. V was clipped by 2 bases and J by 6 bases, with 23 bases between them.

The chain couples TRBV19 to TRBJ2-1; no clear D. V was cut by 4 bases and J by 6 bases, with 13 bases left in between. The CDR3 extends over 14 amino acids. The V gene's germline CDR1 is LNHDA and CDR2 SQIVND (reference sequence). The CDR3 DNA sequence: TGTGCCAGTAGTACGCAGGCTCGGGTCAATGAGCAGTTCTTC. This encodes CASSTQARVNEQFF.

The chain combines TRBV12-3 or TRBV12-4 with TRBJ1-2, with 7 bases aligning to TRBD1. Germline trimming cut 5 bases from V and 8 bases from J; bases unmatched to any gene: 5. The CDR3 sequence is 12 residues long. The CDR3 DNA follows: TGTGCCAGCAGTAACAGGGGAGGAGGCTACACCTTC. Residues: CASSNRGGGYTF.

This chain links TRBV6-2 or TRBV6-3 with TRBJ1-6; possible D gene TRBD1, 5 bases. The germline V gene has CDR1 MNHEY and CDR2 SVGEGT. This CDR3 region has 15 residues. V was trimmed by 4 bases and J by 5 bases, leaving 12 bases between them. The DNA for the CDR3 is TGTGCCAGCAGTTTCGGGACGCGAGATAATTCACCCCTCCACTTT. Translation gives CASSFGTRDNSPLHF.

The rearrangement uses TRBV30 and TRBJ2-7; maybe TRBD1 (6 bases). V was pared by 2 bases and J by 4 bases, with 9 bases between. CDR3 length equals 12 residues. Per germline, CDR1 GTSNPN and CDR2 SVGIG (reference sequence). In nucleotides, the CDR3 is TGTGCCTGGAGTCAAACAGGGTACGAGCAGTACTTC. As protein: CAWSQTGYEQYF. Supplemented by reference TRBV30 and TRBJ2-7, the full variable domain reads SQTIHQWPATLVQPVGSPLSLECTVEGTSNPNLYWYRQAAGRGLQLLFYSVGIGQISSEVPQNLSASRPQDRQFILSSKKLLLSDSGFYLCAWSQTGYEQYFGPGTRLTVT.

V is TRBV28 and J is TRBJ2-7; D call uncertain. Deletions cut 6 bases from V and 2 bases from J, with 5 bases between. The CDR3 loop spans 11 amino acids. Per germline, CDR1 MDHEN and CDR2 SYDVKM. In nucleotides, the CDR3 is TGTGCCAGCAGCACAGCCTACGAGCAGTACTTC. Its protein is CASSTAYEQYF. The entire variable domain, with the rest obtained from reference TRBV28 and TRBJ2-7, is as follows: DVKVTQSSRYLVKRTGEKVFLECVQDMDHENMFWYRQDPGLGLRLIYFSYDVKMKEKGDIPEGYSVSREKKERFSLILESASTNQTSMYLCASSTAYEQYFGPGTRLTVT.

The chain is built from TRBV7-3 and TRBJ1-6; TRBD1 aligns across 7 bases. The CDR3 covers 18 residues. Germline CDR1 and CDR2: SGHTA and FQGTGA. With V trimmed by 1 base and J by 0 bases, 6 bases remained unmatched. CDR3 nucleotides: TGTGCCAGCAGCTTAAAGGCCAGGGGGAGCTCCTATAATTCACCCCTCCACTTT. It encodes CASSLKARGSSYNSPLHF.

The chain recombines TRBV30 with TRBJ2-1; tentative D call: TRBD2 (7 bases). The length of the CDR3 is 14 residues. Germline values: CDR1 GTSNPN, CDR2 SVGIG (reference sequence). V lost 5 bases and J 6 bases, leaving 17 bases between the germline ends. CDR3 sequence reads: CAWGGGDKANEQFF. The CDR3, as DNA: TGTGCCTGGGGAGGGGGGGATAAAGCCAATGAGCAGTTCTTC. Full variable domain (outside the CDR3, taken from reference TRBV30 and TRBJ2-1): SQTIHQWPATLVQPVGSPLSLECTVEGTSNPNLYWYRQAAGRGLQLLFYSVGIGQISSEVPQNLSASRPQDRQFILSSKKLLLSDSGFYLCAWGGGDKANEQFFGPGTRLTVL.

The chain uses TRBV20-1 and TRBJ1-1; no reliable D call. In germline, CDR1 is DFQATT, CDR2 SNEGSKA (reference sequence). The V gene lost 5 bases and the J gene lost 10 bases, with 14 bases spanning the gap. This CDR3 spans 11 amino acids. CDR3 protein: CSARRAPLAFF. As DNA, the CDR3 is TGCAGTGCTCGAAGGGCGCCCTTAGCTTTCTTT.

The chain carries TRBV19 and TRBJ2-2; D possibly corresponds to TRBD1 (6 bases). The CDR3 is 16 amino acids. In germline, CDR1 is LNHDA, CDR2 SQIVND (reference sequence). V was trimmed by 7 bases and J by 5 bases, leaving 20 bases between them. CDR3 loop: CASNPEGHRLTGELFF. The CDR3 nucleotides are TGTGCCAGTAACCCTGAGGGACACCGGCTGACCGGGGAGCTGTTTTTT.

This rearrangement joins TRBV7-7 to TRBJ2-5; 7 bases agree with TRBD2. The CDR3 covers 14 residues. The V gene end was trimmed by 3 bases and the J gene end by 5 bases; junction bases not matched to a gene: 6. Germline V gives CDR1 SSHAT, CDR2 FNYEAQ (reference sequence). CDR3 nucleotides: TGTGCCAGCAGCTTTCGCGGCGGGAGTGAGACCCAGTACTTC. It specifies CASSFRGGSETQYF.

This clone was found once. The chain recombines TRBV2 with TRBJ2-5, with 9 bases that match TRBD2. The germline gives CDR1 SNHLY, CDR2 FYNNEI. V was pared by 7 bases and J by 2 bases, with 8 bases of the junction left unmatched. The CDR3 contains 15 residues. CDR3 nucleotides: TGTGCCAGCACCCCGGGACTAGCACCTCAAGAGACCCAGTACTTC. This translates into CASTPGLAPQETQYF.

This sequence joins TRBV19 and TRBJ1-1, with D unclear. CDR3 size: 14 residues. The germline gives CDR1 LNHDA, CDR2 SQIVND (reference sequence). Deletions cut 6 bases from V and 3 bases from J, with 14 bases between. CDR3 region: CASRRQGEDTEAFF. CDR3 bases: TGTGCCAGTAGGAGACAAGGCGAGGACACTGAAGCTTTCTTT.

V usage is TRBV29-1 and J usage is TRBJ2-7, with a tentative D call TRBD1 (6 bases). The germline gives CDR1 SQVTM, CDR2 ANQGSEA. This CDR3 is built from 14 residues. V lost 5 bases and J 2 bases, leaving 16 bases between the germline ends. DNA for the CDR3: TGCAGCGTTTATAAGGGGGAAGGGACCTACGAGCAGTACTTC. Translating gives CSVYKGEGTYEQYF.

The J gene is TRBJ2-3, the V gene TRBV6-2 or TRBV6-3; D is unclear. This CDR3 region has 14 residues. Trimming stripped 2 bases from V and 4 bases from J, with 10 bases between. CDR1 MNHEY and CDR2 SVGEGT come from the germline V gene. This CDR3 reads CASSYGQAADTQYF. The CDR3, as DNA: TGTGCCAGCAGTTACGGCCAGGCGGCAGATACGCAGTATTTT.

By frequency in the sample, this clone is medium-sized. The chain employs TRBV27 and TRBJ2-6, with D maybe TRBD2 (5 bases). Per germline, CDR1 MNHEY and CDR2 SMNVEV (reference sequence). Trimming shortened V by 1 base and J by 2 bases, and 9 bases separated the two germline ends. The CDR3 extends over 16 amino acids. The CDR3 reads CASSLYSGTGANVLTF. CDR3 nucleotide sequence: TGTGCCAGCAGTTTATACTCCGGGACTGGGGCCAACGTCCTGACTTTC.

The chain recombines TRBV27 with TRBJ2-7; TRBD2 matches 14 bases. The germline V gene encodes CDR1 MNHEY and CDR2 SMNVEV (reference sequence). The J segment lost 4 bases and the V segment lost 6 bases, leaving 20 bases of the junction unmatched. The CDR3 extends over 20 amino acids. CDR3 coding DNA: TGTGCCAGCAGCAAACTACGGACTAGCGGGAGGACGCAGAGGGCGTACGAGCAGTACTTC. This translates into CASSKLRTSGRTQRAYEQYF.